This TCR beta chain was recovered during a study of immune characterization of retroperitoneal liposarcoma (dated by TCRdb to between 2018 and 2021). The library came from PCR. The instrument was a NextSeq 500. TCRdb reworked the public reads: Q25 trimming with fastp, MiXCR clone assembly, productive beta chains retained. Each record represents a unique CDR3 protein, reported with the most common genes and DNA among its rows. In all, the sample holds approximately 7,200 distinct CDR3 sequences, and 25% to 35% of those were seen once. 25% to 35% of the sample is held by the ten biggest clonotypes. Including the terminal cysteine and phenylalanine, the CDR3 comprises 15 residues. Just CDR3 DNA is preserved here, 45 bases in frame from base 1. Relative to germline, V is 1 base shorter and J is 5 bases shorter, with 14 bases between their ends. The germline V gene (reference sequence) yields LGHDT for CDR1 and YNNKEL for CDR2.

This clonotype was seen more than once but under ten times. The clone's antigen remains unknown. It has no much larger one-base neighbor in the sample; base qualities were not kept. Material: tumor tissue. The chain is made from TRBV3-1 and TRBJ2-5, with TRBD2 as a weak D call on 6 bases. The sequence came from a female donor with retroperitoneal liposarcoma. The CDR3 in this case is CASSQGLGSGETQYF. The bases are TGTGCCAGCAGCCAAGGTCTCGGGAGTGGTGAGACCCAGTACTTC.